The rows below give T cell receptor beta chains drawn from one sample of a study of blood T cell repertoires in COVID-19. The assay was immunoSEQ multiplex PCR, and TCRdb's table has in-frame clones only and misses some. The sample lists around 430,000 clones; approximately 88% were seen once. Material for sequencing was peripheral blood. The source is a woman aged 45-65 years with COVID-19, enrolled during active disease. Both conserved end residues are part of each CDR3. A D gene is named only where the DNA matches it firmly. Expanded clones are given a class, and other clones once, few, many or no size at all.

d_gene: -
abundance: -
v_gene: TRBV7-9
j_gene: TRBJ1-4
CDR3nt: TGTGCCAGCAGCTCTGGACAGACGAGTAATGAAAAACTGTTTTTT
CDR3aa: CASSSGQTSNEKLFF

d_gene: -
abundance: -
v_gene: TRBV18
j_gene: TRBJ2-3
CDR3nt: TGTGCCAGCTCCCCAAGCACTGGGGACTCAGATACGCAGTATTTT
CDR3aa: CASSPSTGDSDTQYF

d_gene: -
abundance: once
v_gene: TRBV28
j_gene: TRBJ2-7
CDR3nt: TGTGCCAGCAAGCCGGCGGGCTACGAGCAGTACTTC
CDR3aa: CASKPAGYEQYF

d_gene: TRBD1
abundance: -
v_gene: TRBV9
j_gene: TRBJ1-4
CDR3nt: TGTGCCAGCAGCGTAGGGGACAGTAATGAAAAACTGTTTTTT
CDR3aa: CASSVGDSNEKLFF

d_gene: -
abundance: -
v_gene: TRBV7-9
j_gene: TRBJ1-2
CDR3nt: TGTGCCAGCAGCTTAGGAACAGTCCTTAACTATGGCTACACCTTC
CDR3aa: CASSLGTVLNYGYTF

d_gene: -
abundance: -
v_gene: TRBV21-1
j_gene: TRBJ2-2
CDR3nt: TGTGCCAGCAGCAAAAGGGGGAAGGGCAGATACACCGGGGAGCTGTTTTTT
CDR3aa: CASSKRGKGRYTGELFF

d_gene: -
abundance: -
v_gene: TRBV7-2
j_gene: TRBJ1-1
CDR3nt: TGTGCCAGCAGCTTTCCGGCGGCAGAAGCTTTCTTT
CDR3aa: CASSFPAAEAFF

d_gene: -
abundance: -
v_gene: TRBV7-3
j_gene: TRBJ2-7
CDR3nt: TGTGCCAGCAGCTTAAAGGGGCCCCCCTACGAGCAGTACTTC
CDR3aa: CASSLKGPPYEQYF

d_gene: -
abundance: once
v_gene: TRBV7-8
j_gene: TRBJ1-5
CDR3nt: TGTGCCAGCAGCTTTTCCAGGGATCAGCCCCAGCATTTT
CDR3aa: CASSFSRDQPQHF

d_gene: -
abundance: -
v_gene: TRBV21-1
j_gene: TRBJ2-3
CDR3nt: TGTGCCAGCAGCAAACAGGGTAGCGGGGGGGCGTATTTT
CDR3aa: CASSKQGSGGAYF

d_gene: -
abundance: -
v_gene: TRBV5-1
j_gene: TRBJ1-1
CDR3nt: TGCGCCAGCAGCTTGGCCGGGAGGAGTGGCACTGAAGCTTTCTTT
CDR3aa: CASSLAGRSGTEAFF

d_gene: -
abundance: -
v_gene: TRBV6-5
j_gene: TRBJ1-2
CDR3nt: TGTGCCAGCAGCCCGGACAGATCTAAGGGCTACACCTTC
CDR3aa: CASSPDRSKGYTF

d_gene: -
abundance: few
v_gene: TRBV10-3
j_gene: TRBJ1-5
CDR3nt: TGTGCCATCAGACAGGGTTTCAATCAGCCCCAGCATTTT
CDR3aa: CAIRQGFNQPQHF

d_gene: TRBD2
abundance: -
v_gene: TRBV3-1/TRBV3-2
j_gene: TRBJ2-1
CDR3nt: TGTGCCAGCAGCCAAGGATATGGCGGGGGGGACAATGAGCAGTTCTTC
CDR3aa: CASSQGYGGGDNEQFF

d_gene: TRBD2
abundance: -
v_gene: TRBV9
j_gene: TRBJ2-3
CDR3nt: TGTGCCAGCAGCCTTAGCGGGGGGTTGCCAGATACGCAGTATTTT
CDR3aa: CASSLSGGLPDTQYF

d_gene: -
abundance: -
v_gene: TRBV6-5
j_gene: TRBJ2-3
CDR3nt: TGTGCCAGCAGTCGGGACTTTTCAGATACGCAGTATTTT
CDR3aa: CASSRDFSDTQYF

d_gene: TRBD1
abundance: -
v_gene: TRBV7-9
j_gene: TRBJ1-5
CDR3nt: TGTGCCAGCAGCTCAACAGGGGGCGATCAGCCCCAGCATTTT
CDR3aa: CASSSTGGDQPQHF

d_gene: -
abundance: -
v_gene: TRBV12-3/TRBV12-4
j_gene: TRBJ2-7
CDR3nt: TGTGCCAGCAGTCTCATGCCCGGGGTGCAGTACTTC
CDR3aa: CASSLMPGVQYF

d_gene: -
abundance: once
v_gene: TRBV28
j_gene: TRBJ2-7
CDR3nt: TGTGCCAGCAGTTTAGTCGTGACAACCTCTGGCGAGCAGTACTTC
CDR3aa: CASSLVVTTSGEQYF

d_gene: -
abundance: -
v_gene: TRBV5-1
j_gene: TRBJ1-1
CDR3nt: TGCGCCAGCAGCTTGGCAGGGCGGCTAACTGAAGCTTTCTTT
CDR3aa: CASSLAGRLTEAFF

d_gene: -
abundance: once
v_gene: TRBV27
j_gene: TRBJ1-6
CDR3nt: TGTGCCAGCAGTTCTCTAGATAGTTCACCCCTCCACTTT
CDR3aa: CASSSLDSSPLHF

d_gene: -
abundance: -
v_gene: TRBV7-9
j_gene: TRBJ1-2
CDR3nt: TGTGCCAGCAGCCTAGAAACAGCCCCGGTCTATGGCTACACCTTC
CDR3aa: CASSLETAPVYGYTF

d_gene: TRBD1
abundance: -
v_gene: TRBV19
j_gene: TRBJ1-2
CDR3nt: TGTGCCAGTAGTTCTCCGGGACAGCGAATCTACACCTTC
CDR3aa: CASSSPGQRIYTF

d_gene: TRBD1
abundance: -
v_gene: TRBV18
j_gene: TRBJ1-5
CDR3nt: TGTGCCAGCTCACCACTAGACAGGGGGGATGCTCAGCCCCAGCATTTT
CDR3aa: CASSPLDRGDAQPQHF

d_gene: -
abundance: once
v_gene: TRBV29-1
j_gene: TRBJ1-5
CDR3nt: TGCAGCCCCGGGGGGGGAGATAATCAGCCCCAGCATTTT
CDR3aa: CSPGGGDNQPQHF